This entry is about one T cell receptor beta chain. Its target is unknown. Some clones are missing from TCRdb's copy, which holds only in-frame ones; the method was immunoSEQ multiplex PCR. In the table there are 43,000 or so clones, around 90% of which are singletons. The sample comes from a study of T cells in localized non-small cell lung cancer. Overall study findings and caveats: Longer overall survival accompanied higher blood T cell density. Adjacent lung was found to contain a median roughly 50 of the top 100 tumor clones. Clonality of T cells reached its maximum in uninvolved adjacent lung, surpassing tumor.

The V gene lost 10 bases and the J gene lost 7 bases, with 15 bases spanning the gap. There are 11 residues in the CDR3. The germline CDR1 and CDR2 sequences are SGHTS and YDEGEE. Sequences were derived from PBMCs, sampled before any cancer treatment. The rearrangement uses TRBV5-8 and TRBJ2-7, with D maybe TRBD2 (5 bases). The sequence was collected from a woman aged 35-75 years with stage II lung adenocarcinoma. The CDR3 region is CASGVLDEQYF. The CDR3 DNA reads TGTGCCTCCGGGGTTTTGGATGAGCAGTACTTC.